Below, one T cell receptor (beta chain) is given with its context. Sequencing of TCR beta was undertaken in CD8+ and CD4+ T cells derived from blood. Negative isolation was used for CD8+ and CD4+ T cells and FACS enrichment for TEMRA cells. Reverse transcription of roughly 0.5 to 1 ug RNA was carried out with random hexamers. The TCR beta CDR3 was amplified by immunoSEQ multiplex PCR across 54 Vbeta, 13 Jbeta. Each CDR3 protein is one row after TCRdb ran MiXCR on the immunoSEQ multiplex PCR reads. The sample includes about 160,000 distinct CDR3 sequences, roughly 94% of them seen just once. The V and J ends lost 4 bases and 5 bases, in that order; junction bases with no gene match: 10. The CDR3 has 15 amino acids. The entry originates in a study of CD8 T cells in Susac syndrome.

The chain has TRBV12-3 or TRBV12-4 and TRBJ1-1; 7 bases line up with TRBD1. The specimen sequenced was CD4+ T cells from PBMCs. This TCR derives from a human donor in good health. The CDR3 DNA is TGTGCCAGCAGTTGGGAACCCCAGGGGGGAACTGAAGCTTTCTTT. This codes for CASSWEPQGGTEAFF.